The 2 T cell receptor beta chains presented below share a single source sample, sequenced in a study of cytomegalovirus exposure and HLA in healthy donors. This PCR relied on a set of 60 Vbeta primers and 13 Jbeta primers. Clones were read by immunoSEQ multiplex PCR, and TCRdb kept only the in-frame ones, dropping some. The sample lists under 200,000 clones, 70% to 80% seen once, with 0.95% to 1.5% in the top ten. The sequenced sample consisted of PBMCs. The source is a woman aged 45-65 years in good health and CMV-seronegative.

CDR3 sequence (DNA): TGTGCCAGCACGAGGGCAGGGACTGAAAACAATGAGCAGTTCTTC. Amino acid sequence: CASTRAGTENNEQFF. The chain employs TRBV7-9 and TRBJ2-1; D possibly corresponds to TRBD2 (6 bases). CDR3 length: 15 residues. Germline CDR1 reads SEHNR; CDR2 reads FQNEAQ (reference sequence). Deletions cut 7 bases from V and 5 bases from J, with 18 bases between.

This sequence joins TRBV6-1 and TRBJ2-7; 8 nucleotides line up with TRBD1. Losses at the gene ends were 6 bases for V and 5 bases for J; bases not matched to a gene: 9. Germline V gene data show CDR1 as MNHNS and CDR2 as SASEGT. The CDR3 covers 14 residues. CDR3 amino acids: CASSPGRGRHEQYF. The CDR3 coding sequence is TGTGCCAGCAGCCCCGGCAGGGGGCGCCACGAGCAGTACTTC.